The following is a TCR beta chain sequence with its context. Genomic DNA templated the TCR beta VDJ and CDR3 profiling. TCRdb re-analysed the reads in MiXCR, keeping a single row per CDR3 protein. This repertoire shows roughly 170,000 distinct CDR3 sequences, around 50% found once; its top ten account for 13%. The sample comes from a study of CD8+CD57+ T cells in acquired aplastic anemia. Study as a whole: The study obtained an average of roughly 3 ug of DNA from sorted CD4+ and CD8+ cells.

Those patients picked for sequencing had displayed CD8+CD57+ cell expansion on flow cytometry. The CDR3 totals 12 residues. V lost 2 bases and J 7 bases, leaving 6 bases between the germline ends. Per germline, CDR1 MGHDK and CDR2 SYGVNS. Source material: sorted CD4+, CD8+, or CD8+CD57+ T cells (not recorded which) from PBMCs. This chain joins TRBV25-1 and TRBJ1-3; the D is unclear. The sequence was collected from a human donor with aplastic anemia. CDR3 in DNA: TGTGCCAGCAGTGAAACTACGAACACCATATATTTT. This sequence encodes CASSETTNTIYF.